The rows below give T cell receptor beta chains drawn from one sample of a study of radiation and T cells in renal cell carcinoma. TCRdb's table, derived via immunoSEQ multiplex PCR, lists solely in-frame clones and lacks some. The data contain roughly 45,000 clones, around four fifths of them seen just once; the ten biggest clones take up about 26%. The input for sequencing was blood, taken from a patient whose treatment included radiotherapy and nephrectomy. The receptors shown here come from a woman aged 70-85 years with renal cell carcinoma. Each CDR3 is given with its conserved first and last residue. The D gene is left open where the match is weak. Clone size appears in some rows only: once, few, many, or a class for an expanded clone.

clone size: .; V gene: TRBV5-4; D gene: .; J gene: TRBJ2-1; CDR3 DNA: TGTGCCAGCAGCTCCAAACTGTCTAGGGGTGAGCAGTTCTTC; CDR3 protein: CASSSKLSRGEQFF
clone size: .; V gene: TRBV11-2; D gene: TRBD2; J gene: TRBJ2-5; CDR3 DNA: TGTGCCAGCAGCCCCCCGTGGGGGGGGTTAGAGACCCAGTACTTC; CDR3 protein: CASSPPWGGLETQYF
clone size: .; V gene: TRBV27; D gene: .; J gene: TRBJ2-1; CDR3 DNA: TGTGCCAGCAGTCCAAGCGGCAACAATGAGCAGTTCTTC; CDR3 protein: CASSPSGNNEQFF
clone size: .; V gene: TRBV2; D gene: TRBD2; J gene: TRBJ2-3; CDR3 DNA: TGTGCCAGCAGTCGAGGACTAGCGGGGGATACGCAGTATTTT; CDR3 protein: CASSRGLAGDTQYF
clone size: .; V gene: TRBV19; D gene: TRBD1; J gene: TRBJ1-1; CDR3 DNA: TGTGCCAGTAGTATAGGGACAGGCACTGAAGCTTTCTTT; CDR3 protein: CASSIGTGTEAFF
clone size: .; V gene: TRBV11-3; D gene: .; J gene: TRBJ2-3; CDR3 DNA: TGTGCCAGCAGCTCCGGGGGCGCAGATACGCAGTATTTT; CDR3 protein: CASSSGGADTQYF
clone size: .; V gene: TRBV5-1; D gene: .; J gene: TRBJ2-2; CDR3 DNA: TGCGCCAGCAGCGGGTCAGGGATGAGCACCGGGGAGCTGTTTTTT; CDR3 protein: CASSGSGMSTGELFF
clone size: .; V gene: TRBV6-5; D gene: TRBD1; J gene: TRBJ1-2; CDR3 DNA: TGTGCCAGCAGTGAGACAGGGGAAAGGGGCTACACCTTC; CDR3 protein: CASSETGERGYTF
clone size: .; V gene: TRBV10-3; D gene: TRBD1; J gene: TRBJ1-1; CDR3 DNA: TGTGCCATCAGTGAGTCCCAGGACAGGGAAGCAATGGACACTGAAGCTTTCTTT; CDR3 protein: CAISESQDREAMDTEAFF
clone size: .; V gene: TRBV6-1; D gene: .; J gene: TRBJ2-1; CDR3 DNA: TGTGCCAGCCGGACCATCGGCAGCCTGAATGAGCAGTTCTTC; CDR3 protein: CASRTIGSLNEQFF
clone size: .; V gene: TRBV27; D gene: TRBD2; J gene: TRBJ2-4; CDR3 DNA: TGTGCCAGCAGTCCCTGGAGCGGGAGTGCGGTAGCCAAAAACATTCAGTACTTC; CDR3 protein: CASSPWSGSAVAKNIQYF
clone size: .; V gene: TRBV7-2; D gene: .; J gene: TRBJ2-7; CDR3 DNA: TGTGCCAGCAGTCCGGGGGGCTCCACCTCCTACGAGCAGTACTTC; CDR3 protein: CASSPGGSTSYEQYF
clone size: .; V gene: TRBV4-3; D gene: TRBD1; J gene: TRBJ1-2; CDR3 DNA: TGCGCCAGCAGCCAAGATTCGAGGCAGGGGGGCTATGGCTACACCTTC; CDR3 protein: CASSQDSRQGGYGYTF
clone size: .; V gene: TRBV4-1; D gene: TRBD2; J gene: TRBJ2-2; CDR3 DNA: TGCGCCAGCAGCCCAAGAACCAGCGGGGGTTTCACCGGGGAGCTGTTTTTT; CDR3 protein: CASSPRTSGGFTGELFF
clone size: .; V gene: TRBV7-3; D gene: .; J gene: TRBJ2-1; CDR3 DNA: TGTGCCAGCAGCTCCTTCACGGGAGTCTCCTACAATGAGCAGTTCTTC; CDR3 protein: CASSSFTGVSYNEQFF
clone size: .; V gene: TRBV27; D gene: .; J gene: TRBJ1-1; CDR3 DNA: TGTGCCAGCCAAGCCACCATGAACACTGAAGCTTTCTTT; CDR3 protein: CASQATMNTEAFF
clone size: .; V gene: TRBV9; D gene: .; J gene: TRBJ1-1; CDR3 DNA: TGTGCCAGCAGCGTAGTCGCGACCTTAGGGGACACTGAAGCTTTCTTT; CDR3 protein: CASSVVATLGDTEAFF
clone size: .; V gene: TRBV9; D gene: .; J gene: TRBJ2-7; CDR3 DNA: TGTGCCAGCAGCCCGGACCCGGGGTCCTACGAGCAGTACTTC; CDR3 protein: CASSPDPGSYEQYF
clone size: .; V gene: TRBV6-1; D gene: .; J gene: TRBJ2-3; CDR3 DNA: TGTGCCAGCAGGGATGACACAGATACGCAGTATTTT; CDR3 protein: CASRDDTDTQYF
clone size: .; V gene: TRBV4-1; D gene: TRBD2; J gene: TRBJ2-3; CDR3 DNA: TGCGCCAGCAGCCCCAACCAACTCTCTCTAGCGGGGGGTGTAAATACGCAGTATTTT; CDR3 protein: CASSPNQLSLAGGVNTQYF
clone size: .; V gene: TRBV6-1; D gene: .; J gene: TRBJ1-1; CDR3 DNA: TGTGCCAGCATCGAGCAGGGGAGGGGCACTGAAGCTTTCTTT; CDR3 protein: CASIEQGRGTEAFF
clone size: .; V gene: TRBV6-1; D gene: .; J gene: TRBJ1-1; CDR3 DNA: TGTGCCAGCAGTGAAGGTATGACTGTCAATGAAGCTTTCTTT; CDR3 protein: CASSEGMTVNEAFF
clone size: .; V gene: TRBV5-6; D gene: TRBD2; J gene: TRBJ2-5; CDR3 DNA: TGTGCCAGCAGCTTGGTGTCTAGCGGCCAAGAGACCCAGTACTTC; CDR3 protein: CASSLVSSGQETQYF
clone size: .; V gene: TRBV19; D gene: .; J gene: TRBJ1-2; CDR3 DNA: TGTGCCAGTATTGCCAGGGGTTTGGACTATGGCTACACCTTC; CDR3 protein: CASIARGLDYGYTF
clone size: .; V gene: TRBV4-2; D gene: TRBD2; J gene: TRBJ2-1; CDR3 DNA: TGTGCCAGCAGCCACGATAGCGGGAGTTCGAATGAGCAGTTCTTC; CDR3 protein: CASSHDSGSSNEQFF
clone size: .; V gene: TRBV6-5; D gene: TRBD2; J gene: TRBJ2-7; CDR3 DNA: TGTGCCAGCAGTTACACGACTAGCGGGAGAATTTTACAGCAGTACTTC; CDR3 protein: CASSYTTSGRILQQYF
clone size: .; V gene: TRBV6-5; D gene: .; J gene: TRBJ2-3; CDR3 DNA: TGTGCCAGCAGTCCTGCGGGGAACACAGATACGCAGTATTTT; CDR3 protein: CASSPAGNTDTQYF
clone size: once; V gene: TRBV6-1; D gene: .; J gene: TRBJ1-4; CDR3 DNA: TGTGCCAGCAGTGAGACAGGAACTAATGAAAAACTGTTTTTT; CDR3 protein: CASSETGTNEKLFF
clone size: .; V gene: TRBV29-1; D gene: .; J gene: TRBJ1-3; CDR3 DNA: TGCAGCGTTGAACCGGGGGGGTCTGGAAACACCATATATTTT; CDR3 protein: CSVEPGGSGNTIYF
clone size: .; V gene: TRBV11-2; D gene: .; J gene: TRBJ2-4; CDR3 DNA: TGTGCCAGCAGCCCCGGGAGGCAGGGGAACATTCAGTACTTC; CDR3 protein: CASSPGRQGNIQYF
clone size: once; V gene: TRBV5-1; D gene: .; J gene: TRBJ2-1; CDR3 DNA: TGCGCCAGCAGCTCCATCTCTAGCATGCCGGGGGCGGGGCAGTTCTTC; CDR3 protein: CASSSISSMPGAGQFF
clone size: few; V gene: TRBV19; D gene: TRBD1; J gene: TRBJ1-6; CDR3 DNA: TGTGCCAGTAGTTCGCCGACCAGGGGGCTTAATTCACCCCTCCACTTT; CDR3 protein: CASSSPTRGLNSPLHF
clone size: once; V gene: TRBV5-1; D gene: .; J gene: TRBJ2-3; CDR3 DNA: TGCGCCAGCAGCTTGGGGCAGGGACCCGATACGCAGTATTTT; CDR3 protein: CASSLGQGPDTQYF
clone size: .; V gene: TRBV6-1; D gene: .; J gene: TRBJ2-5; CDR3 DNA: TGTGCCAGCAGTCGTGGGCCAGGGCAGGGCGAGACCCAGTACTTC; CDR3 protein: CASSRGPGQGETQYF
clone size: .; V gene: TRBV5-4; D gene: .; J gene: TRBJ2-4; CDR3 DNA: TGTGCCAGCAGCTTGGACAGGGAAGCCAAAAACATTCAGTACTTC; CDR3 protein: CASSLDREAKNIQYF
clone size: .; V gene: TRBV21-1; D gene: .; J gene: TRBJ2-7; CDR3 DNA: TGTGCCAGCACCTGGACTAGCGGGAGATACGAGCAGTACTTC; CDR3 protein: CASTWTSGRYEQYF
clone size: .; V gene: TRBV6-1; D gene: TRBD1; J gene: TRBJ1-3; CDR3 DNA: TGTGCCAGCAGTGACGGGACAGGGACTGGAAACACCATATATTTT; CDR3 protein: CASSDGTGTGNTIYF
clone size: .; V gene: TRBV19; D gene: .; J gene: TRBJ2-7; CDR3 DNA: TGTGCCAGTAGCCCTGGGGGTTCCCCCTACGAGCAGTACTTC; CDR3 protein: CASSPGGSPYEQYF
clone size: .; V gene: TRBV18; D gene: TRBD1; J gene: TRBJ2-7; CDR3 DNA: TGTGCCAGCTCACCGGGACAGGGGGCCAACGAGCAGTACTTC; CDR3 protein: CASSPGQGANEQYF
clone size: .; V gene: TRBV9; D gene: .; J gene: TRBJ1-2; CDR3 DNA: TGTGCCAGCAGCACACGATCCGGGACACAAGAAGGCTACACCTTC; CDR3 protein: CASSTRSGTQEGYTF
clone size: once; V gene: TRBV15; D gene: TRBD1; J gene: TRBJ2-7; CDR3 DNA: TGTGCCACCAGCAGAGAATACAGGGGCCCGTACGAGCAGTACTTC; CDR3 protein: CATSREYRGPYEQYF
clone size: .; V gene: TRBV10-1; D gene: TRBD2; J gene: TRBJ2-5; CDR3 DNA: TGCGCCAGCAGGCGTTGGAGCGGGGGTACGGAGACCCAGTACTTC; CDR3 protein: CASRRWSGGTETQYF
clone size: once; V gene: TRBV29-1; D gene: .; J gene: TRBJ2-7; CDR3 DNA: TGCAGCGTTGCTTGGAATTCCTACGAGCAGTACTTC; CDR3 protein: CSVAWNSYEQYF
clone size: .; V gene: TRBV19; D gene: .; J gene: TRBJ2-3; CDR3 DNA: TGTGCCAGTAGTATTACCAGGCAGAGAGATACGCAGTATTTT; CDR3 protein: CASSITRQRDTQYF
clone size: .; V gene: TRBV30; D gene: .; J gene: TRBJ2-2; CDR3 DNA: TGTGCCTGGAGTGTACAAGGGAGTTTCAACACCGGGGAGCTGTTTTTT; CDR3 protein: CAWSVQGSFNTGELFF
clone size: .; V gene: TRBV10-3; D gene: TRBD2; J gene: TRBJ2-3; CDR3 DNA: TGTGCCATCAGTTCCGGGACTAGGTCAGATACGCAGTATTTT; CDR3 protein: CAISSGTRSDTQYF
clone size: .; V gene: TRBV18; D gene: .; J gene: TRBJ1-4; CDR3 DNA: TGTGCCAGCTCACCACCCGGGGCCGGGGATGAAAAACTGTTTTTT; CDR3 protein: CASSPPGAGDEKLFF
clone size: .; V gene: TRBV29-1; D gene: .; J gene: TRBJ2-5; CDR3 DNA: TGCAGCGGGGACGTAGGAGGGGAGACCCAGTACTTC; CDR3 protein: CSGDVGGETQYF
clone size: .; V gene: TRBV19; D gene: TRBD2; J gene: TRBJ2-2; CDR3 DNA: TGTGCCAGTACAAGACTAGCGGGAGCAGACGGGGAGCTGTTTTTT; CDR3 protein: CASTRLAGADGELFF
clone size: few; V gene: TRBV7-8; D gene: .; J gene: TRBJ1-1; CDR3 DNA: TGTGCCAGCAGCTTGGCCGACGGTGAAGCTTTCTTT; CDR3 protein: CASSLADGEAFF